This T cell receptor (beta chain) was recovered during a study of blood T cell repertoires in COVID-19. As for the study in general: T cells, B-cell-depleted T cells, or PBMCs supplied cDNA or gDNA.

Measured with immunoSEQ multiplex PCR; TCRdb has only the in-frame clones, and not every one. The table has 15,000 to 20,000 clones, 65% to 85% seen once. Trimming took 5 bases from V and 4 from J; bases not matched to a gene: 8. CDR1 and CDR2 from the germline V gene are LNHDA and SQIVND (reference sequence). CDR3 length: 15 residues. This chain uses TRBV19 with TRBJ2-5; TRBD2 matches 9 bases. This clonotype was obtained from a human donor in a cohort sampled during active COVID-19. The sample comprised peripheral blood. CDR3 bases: TGTGCCAGTAGTCCCCTGGCGGGGGGGCGAGAGACCCAGTACTTC. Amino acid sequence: CASSPLAGGRETQYF.